This is a list of T cell receptor beta chains from one sample in a study of T cells in localized non-small cell lung cancer. TCRdb's copy holds only in-frame clones and misses some; the assay was immunoSEQ multiplex PCR. This sample has roughly 21,000 clones, with 88% found just once. The sequenced sample was peripheral blood mononuclear cells, obtained before any cancer treatment. These TCRs come from a male donor at least 60 years old with stage II lung adenocarcinoma. Both conserved end residues are trimmed from each CDR3. Each record gives: D gene, clone size, V gene, J gene, CDR3 protein. D genes are given only for firm matches. Part of the rows lack a size; the others show once, few, many or a class for expanded clones.

d_gene: .
abundance: .
v_gene: TRBV11-2
j_gene: TRBJ2-3
CDR3aa: ASSPWGDTQY

d_gene: .
abundance: .
v_gene: TRBV27
j_gene: TRBJ1-2
CDR3aa: ASSPLALYGYT

d_gene: TRBD2
abundance: .
v_gene: TRBV7-2
j_gene: TRBJ2-3
CDR3aa: ASSPQLAGDGDTQY

d_gene: .
abundance: once
v_gene: TRBV9
j_gene: TRBJ2-1
CDR3aa: ASSVEGNEQF

d_gene: .
abundance: .
v_gene: TRBV11-1
j_gene: TRBJ2-3
CDR3aa: ASSLDYRAWDTQY

d_gene: .
abundance: .
v_gene: TRBV18
j_gene: TRBJ1-1
CDR3aa: ASSPGLSEAF

d_gene: .
abundance: .
v_gene: TRBV19
j_gene: TRBJ2-1
CDR3aa: ASSIRGEGKNEQF

d_gene: .
abundance: .
v_gene: TRBV25-1
j_gene: TRBJ2-7
CDR3aa: ASSGPTYEQY

d_gene: .
abundance: .
v_gene: TRBV4-1
j_gene: TRBJ2-1
CDR3aa: ASSQERGSSSYNEQF

d_gene: TRBD2
abundance: .
v_gene: TRBV6-1
j_gene: TRBJ2-2
CDR3aa: ATDRLAGDTGELF

d_gene: .
abundance: .
v_gene: TRBV6-6
j_gene: TRBJ1-2
CDR3aa: ASSPVQGTLSGYT

d_gene: TRBD2
abundance: .
v_gene: TRBV10-3
j_gene: TRBJ2-2
CDR3aa: AIRRGLAGEGSGELF

d_gene: TRBD1
abundance: .
v_gene: TRBV7-9
j_gene: TRBJ2-7
CDR3aa: ASSFPQGAKGEQY

d_gene: .
abundance: .
v_gene: TRBV5-1
j_gene: TRBJ2-5
CDR3aa: ASSESTPSWETQY

d_gene: .
abundance: .
v_gene: TRBV10-2
j_gene: TRBJ1-5
CDR3aa: ASRESQGQPQH

d_gene: .
abundance: .
v_gene: TRBV28
j_gene: TRBJ1-2
CDR3aa: ASSYARKGYT

d_gene: .
abundance: .
v_gene: TRBV5-1
j_gene: TRBJ1-6
CDR3aa: ASSLKEINSPLH

d_gene: .
abundance: few
v_gene: TRBV18
j_gene: TRBJ1-2
CDR3aa: ASSPGSHYGYT

d_gene: .
abundance: .
v_gene: TRBV5-4
j_gene: TRBJ2-7
CDR3aa: ASRRTGADEQY

d_gene: .
abundance: once
v_gene: TRBV4-2
j_gene: TRBJ1-1
CDR3aa: ASSQNRVLTEAF

d_gene: .
abundance: once
v_gene: TRBV5-1
j_gene: TRBJ1-1
CDR3aa: ASSLATANTEAF

d_gene: .
abundance: .
v_gene: TRBV18
j_gene: TRBJ1-3
CDR3aa: ASSPSPIRGNTIY

d_gene: .
abundance: .
v_gene: TRBV7-9
j_gene: TRBJ1-3
CDR3aa: ASGGLGPTSGNTIY

d_gene: .
abundance: .
v_gene: TRBV5-1
j_gene: TRBJ2-3
CDR3aa: ASSLEGGDTQY

d_gene: .
abundance: .
v_gene: TRBV18
j_gene: TRBJ1-1
CDR3aa: ASSQQSNTEAF

d_gene: TRBD2
abundance: .
v_gene: TRBV19
j_gene: TRBJ2-7
CDR3aa: ASSIREGSLVQY

d_gene: .
abundance: few
v_gene: TRBV19
j_gene: TRBJ2-5
CDR3aa: ASSTQGGTQY

d_gene: .
abundance: .
v_gene: TRBV5-4
j_gene: TRBJ1-3
CDR3aa: ASSSGHRLSGNTTY

d_gene: TRBD1
abundance: .
v_gene: TRBV29-1
j_gene: TRBJ1-1
CDR3aa: SVDRQGQGGNTEAF

d_gene: TRBD2
abundance: .
v_gene: TRBV10-1
j_gene: TRBJ2-3
CDR3aa: ASSVSSGMGNTQY

d_gene: .
abundance: .
v_gene: TRBV18
j_gene: TRBJ2-5
CDR3aa: ASSPGVLQY

d_gene: TRBD1
abundance: .
v_gene: TRBV5-4
j_gene: TRBJ2-2
CDR3aa: ASSSGQGVGTGELF

d_gene: .
abundance: .
v_gene: TRBV28
j_gene: TRBJ1-2
CDR3aa: ASIRRQPPYGYT

d_gene: .
abundance: .
v_gene: TRBV15
j_gene: TRBJ1-4
CDR3aa: ATSRSLDEKLF